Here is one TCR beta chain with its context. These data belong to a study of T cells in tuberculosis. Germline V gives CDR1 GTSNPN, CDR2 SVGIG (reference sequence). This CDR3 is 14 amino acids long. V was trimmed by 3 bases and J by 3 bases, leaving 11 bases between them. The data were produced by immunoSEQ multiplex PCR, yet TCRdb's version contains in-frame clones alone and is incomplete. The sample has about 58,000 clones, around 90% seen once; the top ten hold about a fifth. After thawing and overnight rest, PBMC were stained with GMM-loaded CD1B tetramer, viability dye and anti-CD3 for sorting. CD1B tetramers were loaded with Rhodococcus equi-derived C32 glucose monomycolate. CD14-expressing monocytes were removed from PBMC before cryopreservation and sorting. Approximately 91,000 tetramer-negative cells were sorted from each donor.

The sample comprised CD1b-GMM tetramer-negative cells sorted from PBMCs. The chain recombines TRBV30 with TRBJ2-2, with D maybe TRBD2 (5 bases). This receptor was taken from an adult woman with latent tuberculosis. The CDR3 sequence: CAWRSTIHTGELFF. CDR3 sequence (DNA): TGTGCCTGGAGATCGACTATACACACCGGGGAGCTGTTTTTT.